Below, 5 T cell receptor beta chains from the same sample are listed, as sequenced in a study of read filtering for tumor transcriptome and immune sequencing. Molecular barcoded adaptors covering alpha/delta and beta/gamma chains were used on 400 to 450 ng RNA. TCRdb re-analysed the reads in MiXCR, keeping a single row per CDR3 protein. Of some 19,000 distinct CDR3 sequences in the sample, approximately 24% are singletons; the top ten hold 24%. The sequenced sample consisted of a population of CD138-negative cells sorted from bone marrow. The receptors were sampled from a donor aged 40 or older with multiple myeloma.

The table lists this clonotype with many counts. The gene calls are TRBV11-1 and TRBJ2-3; D tentatively fits TRBD1 or TRBD2 (5 bases each). The CDR3 is 16 amino acids. Trimming cost V 0 bases and J 5 bases, with 15 bases left between them. The germline V gene encodes CDR1 SGHAT and CDR2 FQDESV (reference sequence). CDR3 amino acids: CASSLAGPTTRDTQYF. CDR3 nucleotides: TGTGCCAGCAGCTTAGCGGGACCGACTACCAGAGATACGCAGTATTTT. Based on the CDR3 plus reference TRBV11-1 and TRBJ2-3, the full variable domain is EAEVAQSPRYKITEKSQAVAFWCDPISGHATLYWYRQILGQGPELLVQFQDESVVDDSQLPKDRFSAERLKGVDSTLKIQPAELGDSAMYLCASSLAGPTTRDTQYFGPGTRLTVL.

Notes on this clonotype: Being one base from a much bigger clone, this may be a read error. The J gene is TRBJ1-3, the V gene TRBV7-9; unclear D gene. CDR1 and CDR2 (germline): SEHNR, FQNEAQ (reference sequence). V lost 4 bases to trimming and J lost 8 bases, with 9 bases between them. This CDR3 contains 12 residues. CDR3: CASSSHRDTIYF. CDR3 nucleotide sequence: TGTGCCAGCAGCTCCCACCGGGACACCATATATTTT.

This chain joins TRBV7-9 and TRBJ1-1, with 12 bases that match TRBD1. With 4 bases clipped from V and 8 bases from J, the junction kept 5 bases outside the gene matches. The CDR3 is 14 amino acids. Germline assignment: CDR1 SEHNR and CDR2 FQNEAQ (reference sequence). CDR3 sequence reads: CASSSGQGAEEAFF. The CDR3 DNA is TGTGCCAGCAGCTCGGGACAGGGGGCCGAGGAAGCTTTCTTT. Full variable domain (missing parts from reference TRBV7-9 and TRBJ1-1): DTGVSQNPRHKITKRGQNVTFRCDPISEHNRLYWYRQTLGQGPEFLTYFQNEAQLEKSRLLSDRFSAERPKGSFSTLEIQRTEQGDSAMYLCASSSGQGAEEAFFGQGTRLTVV.

The chain has TRBV28 and TRBJ1-2, with D maybe TRBD1 (6 bases). V was shortened by 7 bases and J by 0 bases, with 12 bases between the two germline ends. CDR1 is MDHEN and CDR2 is SYDVKM in the germline V gene. This CDR3 is 14 amino acids long. In nucleotides, the CDR3 is TGTGCCAGCATTGTGGGGGGCGCTAACTATGGCTACACCTTC. Encoded protein: CASIVGGANYGYTF.

This clonotype was counted at least ten times. This chain uses TRBV9 with TRBJ2-1; TRBD2 agrees at 9 bases. Germline loops: CDR1 SGDLS, CDR2 YYNGEE. V dropped 4 bases and J dropped 3; count of bases not matched to a gene: 5. The CDR3 consists of 15 residues. In DNA form, the CDR3 reads TGTGCCAGCAGCCCAGGACTAGCGAACTACAATGAGCAGTTCTTC. Protein: CASSPGLANYNEQFF. Supplemented by reference TRBV9 and TRBJ2-1, the full variable domain reads DSGVTQTPKHLITATGQRVTLRCSPRSGDLSVYWYQQSLDQGLQFLIQYYNGEERAKGNILERFSAQQFPDLHSELNLSSLELGDSALYFCASSPGLANYNEQFFGPGTRLTVL.